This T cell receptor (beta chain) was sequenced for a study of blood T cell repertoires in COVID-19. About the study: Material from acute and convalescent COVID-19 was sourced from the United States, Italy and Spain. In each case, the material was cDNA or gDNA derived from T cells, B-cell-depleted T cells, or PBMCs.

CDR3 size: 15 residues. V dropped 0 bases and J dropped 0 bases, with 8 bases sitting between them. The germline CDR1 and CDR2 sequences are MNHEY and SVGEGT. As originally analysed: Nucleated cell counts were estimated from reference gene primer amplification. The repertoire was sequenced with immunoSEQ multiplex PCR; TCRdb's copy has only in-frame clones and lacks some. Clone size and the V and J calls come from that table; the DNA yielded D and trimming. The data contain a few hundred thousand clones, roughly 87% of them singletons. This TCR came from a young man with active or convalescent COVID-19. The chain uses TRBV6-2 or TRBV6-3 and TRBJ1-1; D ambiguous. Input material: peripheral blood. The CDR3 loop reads CASSYSHRLNTEAFF. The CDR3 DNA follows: TGTGCCAGCAGTTACTCCCACAGACTGAACACTGAAGCTTTCTTT.